Sequencing of this T cell receptor beta chain was carried out in a study of OX40 agonist ivuxolimab in advanced cancers. Study-wide findings and caveats: The expanded peripheral T cells' antigen specificity was not determined.

Assay: immunoSEQ multiplex PCR; the TCRdb copy retains only in-frame clones and omits some. The table has under 45,000 clones, about 78% seen once; the top ten hold 9.5% to 15%. Details on this clone: The target antigen is unknown.

This specimen was CD4+ or CD8+ T cells sorted from blood, taken in a trial of the OX40 agonist ivuxolimab. The sequence came from an adult with an advanced solid tumor such as melanoma, head and neck, liver or kidney cancer.

The CDR3, as DNA: TGTGCCAGCAGTTTCCTGCCGAGCTCCTACGAGCAGTACTTC. Translating it yields CASSFLPSSYEQYF. The chain employs TRBV28 and TRBJ2-7; D remains ambiguous. Trimming removed 3 bases from V and 0 bases from J, with 9 bases in between. This CDR3 is built from 14 residues. Germline loops: CDR1 MDHEN, CDR2 SYDVKM. The entire variable domain, with the rest obtained from reference TRBV28 and TRBJ2-7, is as follows: DVKVTQSSRYLVKRTGEKVFLECVQDMDHENMFWYRQDPGLGLRLIYFSYDVKMKEKGDIPEGYSVSREKKERFSLILESASTNQTSMYLCASSFLPSSYEQYFGPGTRLTVT.